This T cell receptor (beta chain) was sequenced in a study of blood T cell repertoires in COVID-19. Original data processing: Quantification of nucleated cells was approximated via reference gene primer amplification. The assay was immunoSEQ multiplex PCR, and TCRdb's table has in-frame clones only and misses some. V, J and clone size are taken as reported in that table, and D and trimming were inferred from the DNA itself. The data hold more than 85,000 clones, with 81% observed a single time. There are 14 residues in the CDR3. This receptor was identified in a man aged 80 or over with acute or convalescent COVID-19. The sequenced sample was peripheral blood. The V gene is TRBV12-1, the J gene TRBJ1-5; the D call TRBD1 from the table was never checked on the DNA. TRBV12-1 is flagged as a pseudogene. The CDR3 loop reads CASSFTGRSQPQHF. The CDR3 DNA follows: TGTGCCAGCAGCTTTACAGGGCGGAGTCAGCCCCAGCATTTT.